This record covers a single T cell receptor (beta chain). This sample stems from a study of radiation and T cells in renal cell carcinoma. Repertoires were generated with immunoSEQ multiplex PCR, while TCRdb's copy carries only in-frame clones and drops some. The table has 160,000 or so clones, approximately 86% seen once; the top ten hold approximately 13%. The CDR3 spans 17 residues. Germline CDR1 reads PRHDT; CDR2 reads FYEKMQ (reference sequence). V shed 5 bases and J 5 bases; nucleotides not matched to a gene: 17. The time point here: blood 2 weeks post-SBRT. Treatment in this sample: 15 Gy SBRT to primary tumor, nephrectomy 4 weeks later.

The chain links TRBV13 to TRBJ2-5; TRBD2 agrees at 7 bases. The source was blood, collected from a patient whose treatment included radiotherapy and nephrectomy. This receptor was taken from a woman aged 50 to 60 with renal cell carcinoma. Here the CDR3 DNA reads TGTGCCAGCAGCCCACCCGCGACTAGCTCCCTTAGGGAGACCCAGTACTTC. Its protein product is CASSPPATSSLRETQYF.